The 20 T cell receptor beta chains in this list originate from one sample, sequenced in a study of OX40 agonist ivuxolimab in advanced cancers. Sequenced by immunoSEQ multiplex PCR; TCRdb stores in-frame clones only, minus some. The sample has 50,000 or so clones, 75% to 90% seen once; the top ten hold about a fifth. This material consisted of CD4+ or CD8+ T cells sorted from blood, taken in a trial of the OX40 agonist ivuxolimab. The receptors here all came from an adult with an advanced solid tumor such as melanoma, head and neck, liver or kidney cancer.

This clone was observed a single time. The rearrangement joins TRBV4-1 to TRBJ2-5; TRBD2 is a possible D gene (5 bases). Trimming took off 1 base at V and 4 bases at J, with 19 bases between the two ends. CDR1 is MGHRA and CDR2 is YSYEKL in the germline V gene. The CDR3 sequence is 17 residues long. CDR3 region: CASSQVATLDFAETQYF. In DNA, the CDR3 is TGCGCCAGCAGCCAAGTGGCAACACTAGATTTCGCAGAGACCCAGTACTTC.

The rearrangement links TRBV14 to TRBJ2-7; possibly TRBD2 for D (5 bases). This CDR3 region has 12 residues. The germline V and J ends were trimmed by 2 bases and 6 bases, with 8 bases remaining between them. Germline V gene sequence: CDR1 SGHDN, CDR2 FVKESK. DNA of the CDR3: TGTGCCAGCAGCCAACTCGGGGTCGAGCAGTACTTC. Translated, it gives CASSQLGVEQYF.

V gene TRBV9 combines with J gene TRBJ1-1; D not certain. Germline CDR1 reads SGDLS; CDR2 reads YYNGEE. The CDR3 consists of 14 residues. V gave up 4 bases and J gave up 8 bases, with 18 bases separating them. Here the CDR3 reads CASSPPVGAGEAFF. CDR3 coding DNA: TGTGCCAGCAGCCCCCCGGTGGGAGCTGGGGAAGCTTTCTTT.

This sequence joins TRBV5-4 and TRBJ1-1; D perhaps matches TRBD1 (5 bases). This CDR3 is built from 11 residues. CDR1 is SGHNT, CDR2 YYREEE, per germline (reference sequence). V was pared by 0 bases and J by 11 bases, with 8 bases between. In DNA form, the CDR3 reads TGTGCCAGCAGCTTGGCAGGGTTGGCTTTCTTT. Protein product: CASSLAGLAFF. The full variable domain, completed using reference TRBV5-4 and TRBJ1-1, is ETGVTQSPTHLIKTRGQQVTLRCSSQSGHNTVSWYQQALGQGPQFIFQYYREEENGRGNFPPRFSGLQFPNYSSELNVNALELDDSALYLCASSLAGLAFFGQGTRLTVV.

This chain uses TRBV5-6 with TRBJ2-3, with 11 bases aligning to TRBD2. This CDR3 contains 16 residues. The germline CDR1 and CDR2 sequences are SGHDT and YYEEEE. J gave up 2 bases and V 0 bases, and 2 bases lay outside the gene matches. The CDR3 region has the DNA TGTGCCAGCAGCTTGGCTAGCGGGGGGTACACAGATACGCAGTATTTT. The encoded protein is CASSLASGGYTDTQYF.

The chain recombines TRBV6-5 with TRBJ1-1; the D is unclear. CDR3 length equals 13 residues. Trimming pared 0 bases from V and 4 bases from J, leaving 6 bases between. Germline values: CDR1 MNHEY, CDR2 SVGAGI. CDR3 sequence reads: CASSYSKGTEAFF. The CDR3 DNA follows: TGTGCCAGCAGTTACTCGAAAGGCACTGAAGCTTTCTTT.

Note on this clone: Distinct nucleotide sequences in the sample also encode this CDR3. The chain recombines TRBV11-2 with TRBJ2-3; D is possibly TRBD1 (5 bases). This CDR3 contains 14 residues. Germline lookup yields CDR1 SGHAT and CDR2 FQNNGV. Between the trimmed V and J ends, which lost 2 bases and 1 base, there was a span of 7 bases. CDR3 residues: CASSLRGGTDTQYF. The CDR3 DNA reads TGTGCCAGCAGCTTAAGGGGTGGCACAGATACGCAGTATTTT.

The chain recombines TRBV19 with TRBJ1-2, with 9 bases lining up with TRBD1. Germline V gives CDR1 LNHDA, CDR2 SQIVND (reference sequence). V gave up 5 bases and J gave up 4 bases; unmatched junction bases: 5. The CDR3 loop spans 14 amino acids. CDR3 in amino acids: CASSGQGFSYGYTF. The DNA of the CDR3 is TGTGCCAGTAGTGGACAGGGGTTTAGCTATGGCTACACCTTC.

The chain uses TRBV5-5 and TRBJ2-1, with TRBD1 matching over 7 bases. Germline V gene sequence: CDR1 SGHKS, CDR2 YYEKEE (reference sequence). The CDR3 contains 15 residues. Losses at the gene ends were 5 bases for V and 2 bases for J; bases not matched to a gene: 7. The DNA of the CDR3 is TGTGCCAGCAGGGGATTTGACAGGGCCTACAATGAGCAGTTCTTC. Translated, it gives CASRGFDRAYNEQFF.

The chain links TRBV4-3 to TRBJ2-1, with 12 bases that match TRBD1. The V gene end was trimmed by 0 bases and the J gene end by 7 bases; junction bases not matched to a gene: 4. Germline loops: CDR1 LGHNA, CDR2 YSLEER. The CDR3 has 16 amino acids. The CDR3 protein is CASSQDRGQGANEQFF. The CDR3, as DNA: TGCGCCAGCAGCCAAGATAGGGGACAGGGGGCAAATGAGCAGTTCTTC.

The chain has TRBV19 and TRBJ1-2; D is undetermined. The CDR3 is made up of 13 amino acids. The V end lost 6 bases, the J end lost 7 bases, and 15 bases lay between the germline ends. Germline assignment: CDR1 LNHDA and CDR2 SQIVND (reference sequence). This chain's CDR3 is CASRGPRAFGYTF. CDR3 coding DNA: TGTGCCAGTAGAGGACCGCGGGCGTTTGGCTACACCTTC. Together with reference TRBV19 and TRBJ1-2, the CDR3 gives the full variable domain: DGGITQSPKYLFRKEGQNVTLSCEQNLNHDAMYWYRQDPGQGLRLIYYSQIVNDFQKGDIAEGYSVSREKKESFPLTVTSAQKNPTAFYLCASRGPRAFGYTFGSGTRLTVV.

The chain links TRBV28 to TRBJ2-2; 9 positions agree with TRBD1. Unmatched junction bases numbered 8, after V lost 6 bases and J lost 0 bases. CDR1 and CDR2 from the germline V gene are MDHEN and SYDVKM. The CDR3 spans 17 residues. The CDR3 sequence is CASSPFRTGANTGELFF. CDR3 nucleotide sequence: TGTGCCAGCAGCCCTTTTAGGACAGGGGCGAACACCGGGGAGCTGTTTTTT.

In nucleotides, the CDR3 is TGTGCCAGCAGTATCACAGGGCCGGGGGAGCTGTTTTTT. Encoded protein: CASSITGPGELFF. The gene calls are TRBV25-1 and TRBJ2-2; tentative D call: TRBD1 (6 bases). The V end lost 5 bases, the J end lost 8 bases, and 12 bases lay between the germline ends. The V gene's germline CDR1 is MGHDK and CDR2 SYGVNS. The CDR3 length is 13 residues.

This rearrangement joins TRBV7-8 to TRBJ2-5, with D tentatively TRBD1 or TRBD2 (5 bases each). The CDR3 extends over 16 amino acids. The germline V and J ends were trimmed by 5 bases and 3 bases, with 19 bases remaining between them. Germline values: CDR1 SGHVS, CDR2 FQNEAQ. The CDR3 protein is CASSPRGALMEETQYF. The CDR3 DNA is TGTGCCAGCAGCCCCCGGGGCGCATTGATGGAAGAGACCCAGTACTTC.

The chain links TRBV7-4 to TRBJ1-2; D unclear. Germline V lookup: CDR1 SGHVT, CDR2 SQSDAQ. Trimming removed 4 bases at V and 8 bases at J, with 17 bases between. The CDR3 length is 14 residues. For the CDR3, the DNA is TGTGCCAGCAGCTGGCTCGGAGGCGGGTGGGGCTACACCTTC. It codes for CASSWLGGGWGYTF.

The chain couples TRBV7-6 to TRBJ2-2, with 7 positions matching TRBD2. With V trimmed by 6 bases and J by 2 bases, 6 bases remained unmatched. The CDR3 sequence is 15 residues long. CDR1 is SGHVS, CDR2 FNYEAQ, per germline. The CDR3 DNA reads as TGTGCCAGCAGAGCGGGGACTAAAAACACCGGGGAGCTGTTTTTT. Translated, it gives CASRAGTKNTGELFF.

The chain employs TRBV5-1 and TRBJ1-6, with D hard to call. The germline V gene encodes CDR1 SGHRS and CDR2 YFSETQ. Trimming pared 0 bases from V and 7 bases from J, leaving 11 bases between. The CDR3 contains 15 residues. CDR3 loop: CASSLVGNGNSPLHF. Here the CDR3 DNA reads TGCGCCAGCAGCTTGGTGGGGAATGGGAATTCACCCCTCCACTTT.

This chain connects TRBV6-5 to TRBJ2-3; D not resolved. Germline loops: CDR1 MNHEY, CDR2 SVGAGI. V gave up 6 bases and J gave up 0 bases, with 7 bases separating them. The CDR3 extends over 13 amino acids. Here the CDR3 DNA reads TGTGCCAGCAGACGATCTAGCACAGATACGCAGTATTTT. Residues: CASRRSSTDTQYF.

This chain links TRBV2 with TRBJ1-1, with D uncertain. The CDR3 totals 12 residues. Trimming shortened V by 3 bases and J by 6 bases, and 8 bases separated the two germline ends. Germline assignment: CDR1 SNHLY and CDR2 FYNNEI. The CDR3, as DNA: TGTGCCAGCAGTGATCGGCCCCCTGAAGCTTTCTTT. Translating it yields CASSDRPPEAFF. Looking up the rest from reference TRBV2 and TRBJ1-1 gives the full variable domain: EPEVTQTPSHQVTQMGQEVILRCVPISNHLYFYWYRQILGQKVEFLVSFYNNEISEKSEIFDDQFSVERPDGSNFTLKIRSTKLEDSAMYFCASSDRPPEAFFGQGTRLTVV.

The rearrangement joins TRBV12-5 to TRBJ2-3; unclear D gene. The CDR3 contains 14 residues. V gave up 3 bases and J gave up 0 bases, with 7 bases separating them. Germline values: CDR1 LGHNT, CDR2 FRNRAP. The CDR3 is CASGLGGSTDTQYF. The CDR3 DNA reads TGTGCTAGTGGTTTAGGCGGTAGCACAGATACGCAGTATTTT.